These 18 T cell receptor beta chains were sequenced from one sample in a study of metastatic and nonmetastatic thyroid tumors. Each patient came to thyroid surgery without any prior treatment (of any kind). MiXCR re-clonotyped the PCR reads for TCRdb. Counted here are some 24,000 clones, around 21% occurring once; the ten biggest clones make up 10% to 15%. The sample taken for sequencing was blood. The source is a male donor with papillary thyroid cancer or a benign thyroid nodule (not recorded which). Some clones in this sample may be carry-over from other donors' samples.

This clone was picked up many times. This chain connects TRBV27 to TRBJ2-5; D is unresolved. Germline V gene sequence: CDR1 MNHEY, CDR2 SMNVEV (reference sequence). The CDR3 spans 12 residues. V was pared by 3 bases and J by 2 bases, with 4 bases between. CDR3 coding DNA: TGTGCCAGCAGTTTCGATCAAGAGACCCAGTACTTC. Translating gives CASSFDQETQYF.

This clone appeared many times. The chain is built from TRBV5-1 and TRBJ2-3; 8 nucleotides match TRBD2. V trimming: 1 base; J trimming: 0 bases; junction bases outside the gene matches: 1. Germline CDR1 and CDR2: SGHRS and YFSETQ. The CDR3 sequence is 15 residues long. The DNA for the CDR3 is TGCGCCAGCAGCTTGACTAGCGGCAGCACAGATACGCAGTATTTT. The encoded protein is CASSLTSGSTDTQYF.

The V call is TRBV9, the J call TRBJ2-7; the D gene could be TRBD1 or TRBD2 (5 bases each). In germline, CDR1 is SGDLS, CDR2 YYNGEE. The CDR3 runs 15 residues. Trimming stripped 3 bases from V and 0 bases from J, with 13 bases between. The CDR3 coding sequence is TGTGCCAGCAGCGCTCAGGGACCCAGCTCCTACGAGCAGTACTTC. Protein sequence: CASSAQGPSSYEQYF.

This clone was observed at least ten times. The chain employs TRBV9 and TRBJ2-3; 8 nucleotides agree with TRBD2. This CDR3 has 14 residues. Germline assignment: CDR1 SGDLS and CDR2 YYNGEE. The V segment lost 6 bases and the J segment 1 base; nucleotides outside the gene matches: 4. CDR3 nucleotides: TGTGCCAGCAACAGACTAGCGCGCACAGATACGCAGTATTTT. Translated, it gives CASNRLARTDTQYF.

This clone is judged medium-sized. V is TRBV11-2 and J is TRBJ2-7; TRBD1 matches 10 bases. This CDR3 is 15 amino acids long. The germline V gene has CDR1 SGHAT and CDR2 FQNNGV. The junction had 9 bases not matched to a gene; V was cut back by 5 bases and J by 5 bases. The CDR3 sequence is CASSPWGTGVHEQYF. In DNA, the CDR3 is TGTGCCAGCAGCCCCTGGGGGACAGGGGTCCACGAGCAGTACTTC.

The gene calls are TRBV11-3 and TRBJ1-2; TRBD1 is a possible D gene (6 bases). V was clipped by 0 bases and J by 5 bases, with 16 bases between them. The V gene's germline CDR1 is SGHNT and CDR2 YENEEA. The CDR3 contains 16 residues. Here the CDR3 reads CASSLDGTPGVYGYTF. The CDR3 region has the DNA TGTGCCAGCAGCTTAGATGGGACACCGGGGGTGTATGGCTACACCTTC.

This clone was recorded at least ten times. V usage is TRBV6-5 and J usage is TRBJ1-5; possibly TRBD1 for D (5 bases). The germline V and J ends were trimmed by 0 bases and 7 bases, with 10 bases remaining between them. The germline gives CDR1 MNHEY, CDR2 SVGAGI. CDR3 length: 14 amino acids. For the CDR3, the DNA is TGTGCCAGCAGTTACTCAGGGGTCGACCAGCCCCAGCATTTT. The encoded protein is CASSYSGVDQPQHF.

V and J are TRBV5-1 and TRBJ2-7; D gene uncertain. This CDR3 contains 14 residues. Deletions cut 0 bases from V and 0 bases from J, with 7 bases between. The germline CDR1 and CDR2 sequences are SGHRS and YFSETQ. The CDR3 bases are TGCGCCAGCAGCTTGGAAGTGATCTCCTACGAGCAGTACTTC. This codes for CASSLEVISYEQYF. The whole variable domain, remainder taken from reference TRBV5-1 and TRBJ2-7, is KAGVTQTPRYLIKTRGQQVTLSCSPISGHRSVSWYQQTPGQGLQFLFEYFSETQRNKGNFPGRFSGRQFSNSRSEMNVSTLELGDSALYLCASSLEVISYEQYFGPGTRLTVT.

This clone has just a few counts. The junction departs from germline at one end; a sequencing error may be responsible. This sequence joins TRBV19 and TRBJ2-5, with TRBD1 as a possible D gene (6 bases). This CDR3 contains 14 residues. Per germline, CDR1 LNHDA and CDR2 SQIVND (reference sequence). CDR3 coding DNA: TGTGCCACTAGTAACGACAGGCCCCCGGCGGCCCAGTACTTC. Translation: CATSNDRPPAAQYF.

This clone was found many times. This CDR3 is also generated by other DNA sequences in the sample. The V and J genes are TRBV6-4 and TRBJ2-7; TRBD2 aligns across 8 bases. There are 17 residues in the CDR3. Germline CDR1 MRHNA, CDR2 SNTAGT. The V and J ends lost 4 bases and 1 base, in that order; junction bases with no gene match: 12. The CDR3 coding sequence is TGTGCCAGCAGTGGGGAGGCCGGGGGGGGAGGGTCCTACGAGCAGTACTTC. This codes for CASSGEAGGGGSYEQYF.

This clone occurred a few times. This may come from a read error, since a much larger clone is one base off. The chain combines TRBV10-3 with TRBJ2-2; no definite D call. The CDR3 extends over 11 amino acids. Trimming took off 7 bases at V and 3 bases at J, with 3 bases between the two ends. Germline V CDR1 and CDR2: ENHRY, SYGVKD. The CDR3 loop reads CAIMDTGELFF. The CDR3 coding sequence is TGTGCCATCATGGACACCGGGGAGCTGTTTTTT.

Ten or more counts support this clone. J is TRBJ2-3 and V is TRBV20-1, with 14 bases identical to TRBD2. This CDR3 spans 15 amino acids. CDR1 is DFQATT, CDR2 SNEGSKA, per germline (reference sequence). V lost 4 bases, J lost 5 bases, and 5 bases stayed unmatched. The CDR3 reads CSATPTSGRVDTQYF. Written as DNA, the CDR3 is TGCAGTGCTACTCCGACTAGCGGGAGGGTAGATACGCAGTATTTT.

This clone counts as medium-sized. The chain links TRBV4-3 to TRBJ2-2; D gene ambiguous. The CDR3 length is 14 residues. V gave up 0 bases and J gave up 10 bases, with 12 bases separating them. The germline CDR1 and CDR2 sequences are LGHNA and YSLEER. CDR3 residues: CASSQDRSRAELFF. As DNA, the CDR3 is TGCGCCAGCAGCCAAGATCGGAGCCGCGCGGAGCTGTTTTTT.

This clone was counted between two and nine times. Germline and junction disagree at one end, which may indicate a read error. The sample holds other DNA sequences that translate to the same CDR3. This sequence joins TRBV20-1 and TRBJ2-1; weak D call: TRBD2 (7 bases). The CDR3 has 16 residues. CDR1 and CDR2 (germline): DFQATT, SNEGSKA (reference sequence). The CDR3 loop is CSARNAGVGGNNEQFF. Here the CDR3 DNA reads TGCAGTGCCAGAAATGCGGGGGTAGGGGGGAACAACGAGCAGTTCTTC.

This clone was picked up many times. This chain links TRBV6-2 or TRBV6-3 with TRBJ2-3, with D hard to call. This CDR3 has 16 amino acids. V was trimmed by 6 bases and J by 2 bases, leaving 18 bases between them. The germline V gene has CDR1 MNHEY and CDR2 SVGEGT. In DNA form, the CDR3 reads TGTGCCAGCAGATCGTACTCCGACGGGCACACAGATACGCAGTATTTT. It is translated as CASRSYSDGHTDTQYF.

This clone was observed a few times. This may be a read error, as it is one base from a much larger clone. The genes are TRBV20-1 and TRBJ2-1; TRBD1 matches 7 bases. In germline, CDR1 is DFQATT, CDR2 SNEGSKA (reference sequence). This CDR3 region has 16 residues. Germline trimming cut 6 bases from V and 7 bases from J; bases unmatched to any gene: 18. CDR3 bases: TGCAGTGCCAGCCCCCCGATGAGGGGGCTGTGGAATGAGCAGTTCTTC. It specifies CSASPPMRGLWNEQFF.

V gene TRBV28 combines with J gene TRBJ2-7, with TRBD1 matching over 7 bases. Germline values: CDR1 MDHEN, CDR2 SYDVKM. This CDR3 spans 14 amino acids. Trimming removed 7 bases from V and 6 bases from J; junction bases left unmatched: 12. The CDR3 DNA reads as TGTGCCAGCATGGGAAGACAGGGTATGGGCGAGCAGTACTTC. Its translation: CASMGRQGMGEQYF.

This clone was counted once. V gene TRBV20-1 combines with J gene TRBJ2-7; D may be TRBD1 (6 bases). CDR1 and CDR2 from the germline V gene are DFQATT and SNEGSKA (reference sequence). The CDR3 length is 12 residues. The V end was cut by 4 bases, the J end by 4 bases, with 11 bases between. The CDR3 coding sequence is TGCAGTGCTATTGGGACACAGTACGAGCAGTACTTC. This translates into CSAIGTQYEQYF.